The rows below give T cell receptor beta chains drawn from one sample of a study of OX40 agonist ivuxolimab in advanced cancers. The repertoire was sequenced with immunoSEQ multiplex PCR; TCRdb's copy has only in-frame clones and lacks some. In the table there are around 47,000 clones, 88% of which are singletons. The source material was CD4+ or CD8+ T cells sorted from blood, sampled in a trial of the OX40 agonist ivuxolimab. These TCRs come from an adult with an advanced solid tumor such as melanoma, head and neck, liver or kidney cancer. Both conserved end residues are part of each CDR3. D genes are given only for firm matches. The size of a clone is reported for some rows only, either as once, few or many, or as a class for expanded clones.

d_call j_call v_call clone_size cdr3_nt cdr3_aa
- TRBJ2-3 TRBV11-2 - TGTGCCAGCAGCTCCCGGCCCCCGCCCCACACAGATACGCAGTATTTT CASSSRPPPHTDTQYF
- TRBJ1-2 TRBV30 - TGTGCCTGGAGTCAGGAAGGGACGGGCTCGGGGGATGGCTACACCTTC CAWSQEGTGSGDGYTF
- TRBJ2-7 TRBV13 - TGTGCCAGCAGCCACGGACCGGAGTACGAGCAGTACTTC CASSHGPEYEQYF
TRBD2 TRBJ2-7 TRBV7-2 - TGTGCCAGCAGCACAACTAGCGGGGGGATTTACGAGCAGTACTTC CASSTTSGGIYEQYF
TRBD2 TRBJ2-7 TRBV11-2 - TGTGCCAGCAGCTTTGGACTAGCGAGGTTGAACGAGCAGTACTTC CASSFGLARLNEQYF
- TRBJ1-1 TRBV18 - TGTGCCAGCTCACCCACAGCCATGAACACTGAAGCTTTCTTT CASSPTAMNTEAFF
- TRBJ2-7 TRBV19 few TGTGCCAGTAGTATGTCCAGGGACGAGCAGTACTTC CASSMSRDEQYF
TRBD1 TRBJ1-3 TRBV30 - TGTGCCTGGAGCGACATGGGACAGGGGGTTCGAAACACCATATATTTT CAWSDMGQGVRNTIYF
- TRBJ2-7 TRBV19 - TGTGCCAGTAGTAATGGGAGATACGAGCAGTACTTC CASSNGRYEQYF
TRBD1 TRBJ1-1 TRBV19 - TGTGCCAGTAGTTGGGGGGACAGGAACACTGAAGCTTTCTTT CASSWGDRNTEAFF
- TRBJ1-2 TRBV6-5 - TGTGCCAGCAGTTACTCGGTGGAATTGAACTATGGCTACACCTTC CASSYSVELNYGYTF
TRBD1 TRBJ1-1 TRBV4-1 - TGCGCCAGCAGCCAAGATGACAGGGGTGTCACTGAAGCTTTCTTT CASSQDDRGVTEAFF
TRBD1 TRBJ1-5 TRBV2 - TGTGCCAGCAGCTTGGGACAGGGGAAGGGTCAGCCCCAGCATTTT CASSLGQGKGQPQHF
- TRBJ2-5 TRBV11-2 - TGTGCCAGCAGCTCGGGACAAAGCATCCAAGAGACCCAGTACTTC CASSSGQSIQETQYF
- TRBJ2-7 TRBV21-1 - TGTGCCAGCAGGACAGGGAGCTCCTACGAGCAGTACTTC CASRTGSSYEQYF
TRBD2 TRBJ2-1 TRBV11-2 - TGTGCCAGCAGCCCTCTTACTAGCGGGGGTATCAATGAGCAGTTCTTC CASSPLTSGGINEQFF
- TRBJ2-1 TRBV5-4 - TGTGCCAGCAGCTTAGCGGCGGAGCAGTTCTTC CASSLAAEQFF
- TRBJ2-1 TRBV6-5 - TGTGCCAGCAGTTACTCTTCGGGTAGGCTCTACAATGAGCAGTTCTTC CASSYSSGRLYNEQFF
- TRBJ1-3 TRBV11-2 - TGTGCCAGCAGCTCCGCAGGGGGAAACACCATATATTTT CASSSAGGNTIYF
- TRBJ2-3 TRBV4-1 - TGCGCCAGCAGCCCACAGGGAGATACGCAGTATTTT CASSPQGDTQYF
- TRBJ1-2 TRBV7-9 - TGTGCCAGCAGCTTAGTAGGCGATGGCTACACCTTC CASSLVGDGYTF
TRBD1 TRBJ2-7 TRBV5-1 - TGCGCCAGCAGCAACCTCGGGACAGGGGGCCCCTACGAGCAGTACTTC CASSNLGTGGPYEQYF
- TRBJ1-2 TRBV7-9 - TGTGCCAGCAGCTTAGATCTCTATGGCTACACCTTC CASSLDLYGYTF
TRBD1 TRBJ1-3 TRBV2 - TGTGCCAGCATCAGACAGGGCTACACCATATATTTT CASIRQGYTIYF
- TRBJ2-1 TRBV4-1 - TGCGCCAGCAGCCGCCTAGGGAACGGTTACAATGAGCAGTTCTTC CASSRLGNGYNEQFF
- TRBJ1-1 TRBV2 - TGTGCCAGCAGTGAAGATGGGGGGACCACTGAAGCTTTCTTT CASSEDGGTTEAFF
- TRBJ2-1 TRBV7-7 - TGTGCCAGCAGCTTAGCGCCCGGCAGGAAAGGGGGCAATGAGCAGTTCTTC CASSLAPGRKGGNEQFF
- TRBJ1-2 TRBV6-5 - TGTGCCAGCAGGAACGTGGACAGCAGTCGCTATGGCCACACCTTC CASRNVDSSRYGHTF
- TRBJ1-1 TRBV5-6 - TGTGCCAGCATCTCATACGACGAGGGTGGCACTGAAGCTTTCTTT CASISYDEGGTEAFF
- TRBJ1-1 TRBV30 - TGTGCCTGGACCCCTGGGAGTGGCACTGAAGCTTTCTTT CAWTPGSGTEAFF
TRBD1 TRBJ1-6 TRBV4-1 - TGCGCCAGCAGCCCGGACAGGGGGTATTCACCCCTCCACTTT CASSPDRGYSPLHF
- TRBJ2-7 TRBV27 - TGTGCCAGCAGTTATCGGTGGGACGAGCAGTACTTC CASSYRWDEQYF
- TRBJ1-2 TRBV19 - TGTGCCAGTAGTATCTCCCACCGACGGGACTATGGCTACACCTTC CASSISHRRDYGYTF
- TRBJ1-1 TRBV7-6 - TGTGCCAGCAGCTTAGAGGGGGGAGAAAGGGGTGAAGCTTTCTTT CASSLEGGERGEAFF
- TRBJ2-7 TRBV7-9 once TGTGCCAGCAGCGCCACCTCCGGGTCCACCTACGAGCAGTACTTC CASSATSGSTYEQYF
TRBD2 TRBJ2-1 TRBV30 - TGTGCCTTTCGGGACTACTCAAGTGAGCAGTTCTTC CAFRDYSSEQFF
- TRBJ2-1 TRBV7-9 - TGTGCCAGCAGCGGTGGGACTCGCTCCTACAATGAGCAGTTCTTC CASSGGTRSYNEQFF
TRBD2 TRBJ2-5 TRBV7-6 - TGTGCCAGCAGTCGGACTAGCGGGGGGGCCCGCCAAGAGACCCAGTACTTC CASSRTSGGARQETQYF
- TRBJ2-7 TRBV5-5 - TGTGCCAGCAGCTTATCACAGACCCCATCCTACGAGCAGTACTTC CASSLSQTPSYEQYF
- TRBJ2-1 TRBV5-1 - TGCGCCAGCAGCTTGGGGGTACAGGCCTACAATGAGCAGTTCTTC CASSLGVQAYNEQFF
- TRBJ1-5 TRBV30 - TGTGCCTGGAGTAGGACTATTAGCAATCAGCCCCAGCATTTT CAWSRTISNQPQHF
TRBD2 TRBJ2-1 TRBV6-6 - TGTGCCAGCAGTTACGTGAGCGGGGACTACAATGAGCAGTTCTTC CASSYVSGDYNEQFF
TRBD1 TRBJ1-2 TRBV11-2 - TGTGCCAGCAGCTACGGACAGGGCGTCTACTATGGCTACACCTTC CASSYGQGVYYGYTF
- TRBJ2-5 TRBV30 - TGTGCCTGGAGTGTGTTGGGGGGTCAAGAGACCCAGTACTTC CAWSVLGGQETQYF
- TRBJ2-5 TRBV7-6 once TGTGCCAGCAGCGTTATGTTTCAAGAGACCCAGTACTTC CASSVMFQETQYF
- TRBJ2-3 TRBV5-6 - TGTGCCAGCAGCTTGGGATCTTCGCAGTATTTT CASSLGSSQYF
- TRBJ2-7 TRBV29-1 - TGCAGCGTTGGAGGTTCTCCTGGCGAGCAGTACTTC CSVGGSPGEQYF
TRBD2 TRBJ2-5 TRBV19 - TGTGCCAGTAGTCCCAATAGCGGGGTTGACCAAGAGACCCAGTACTTC CASSPNSGVDQETQYF
TRBD2 TRBJ2-1 TRBV6-1 medium-sized TGTGCCAGCAGTGAACTAGCGGGCTCCTACAATGAGCAGTTCTTC CASSELAGSYNEQFF
TRBD1 TRBJ2-7 TRBV7-6 - TGTGCCAGCAGCTTAACGGCGGACAGGGCCTACGAGCAGTACTTC CASSLTADRAYEQYF
- TRBJ1-1 TRBV7-9 - TGTGCCAGCAGCTTAACCGAATACGGGACTGAAGCTTTCTTT CASSLTEYGTEAFF
- TRBJ1-3 TRBV6-5 - TGTGCCAGCCTTGACGGCGCGGGTGGAAACACCATATATTTT CASLDGAGGNTIYF
- TRBJ1-1 TRBV6-5 - TGTGCCAGCAGTTACAGGGAATACACTGAAGCTTTCTTT CASSYREYTEAFF
- TRBJ1-1 TRBV5-1 - TGCGCCAGCAGAGGCGACAGGTTATACACTGAAGCTTTCTTT CASRGDRLYTEAFF
- TRBJ1-2 TRBV7-8 - TGTGCCAGCAGCTTAATTGGCGGGAGTGGGTATGGCTACACCTTC CASSLIGGSGYGYTF